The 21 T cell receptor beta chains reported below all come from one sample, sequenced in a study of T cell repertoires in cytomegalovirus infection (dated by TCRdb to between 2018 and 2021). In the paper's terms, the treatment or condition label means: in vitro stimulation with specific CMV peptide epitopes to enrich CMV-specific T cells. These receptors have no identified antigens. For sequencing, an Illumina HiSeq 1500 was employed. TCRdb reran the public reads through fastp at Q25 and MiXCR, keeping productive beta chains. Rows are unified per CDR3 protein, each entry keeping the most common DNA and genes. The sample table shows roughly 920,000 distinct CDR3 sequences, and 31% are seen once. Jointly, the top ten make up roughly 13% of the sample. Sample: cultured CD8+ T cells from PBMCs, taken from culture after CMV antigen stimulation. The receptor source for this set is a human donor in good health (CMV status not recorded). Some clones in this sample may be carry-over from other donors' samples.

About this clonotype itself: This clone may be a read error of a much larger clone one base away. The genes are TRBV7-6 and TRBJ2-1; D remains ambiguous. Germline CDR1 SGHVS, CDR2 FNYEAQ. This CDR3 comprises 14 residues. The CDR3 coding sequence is TGTGTCAGCATTCAGGAAAGCTCCTACAATGAGCAGTTCTTC. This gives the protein CVSIQESSYNEQFF.

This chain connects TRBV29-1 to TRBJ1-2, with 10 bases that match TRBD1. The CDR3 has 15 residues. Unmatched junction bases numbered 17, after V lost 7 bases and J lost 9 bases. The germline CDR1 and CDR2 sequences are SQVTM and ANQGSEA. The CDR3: CSAPEASGTGASYTF. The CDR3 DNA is TGCAGCGCCCCAGAGGCGTCCGGGACAGGGGCTAGCTACACCTTC. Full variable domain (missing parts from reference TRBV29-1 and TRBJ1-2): SAVISQKPSRDICQRGTSLTIQCQVDSQVTMMFWYRQQPGQSLTLIATANQGSEATYESGFVIDKFPISRPNLTFSTLTVSNMSPEDSSIYLCSAPEASGTGASYTFGSGTRLTVV.

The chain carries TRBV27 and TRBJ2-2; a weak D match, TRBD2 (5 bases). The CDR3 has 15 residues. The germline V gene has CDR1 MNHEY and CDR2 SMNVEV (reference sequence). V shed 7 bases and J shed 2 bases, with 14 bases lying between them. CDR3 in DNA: TGTGCCAGCACCCCCCGGGGTTTTAACACCGGGGAGCTGTTTTTT. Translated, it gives CASTPRGFNTGELFF.

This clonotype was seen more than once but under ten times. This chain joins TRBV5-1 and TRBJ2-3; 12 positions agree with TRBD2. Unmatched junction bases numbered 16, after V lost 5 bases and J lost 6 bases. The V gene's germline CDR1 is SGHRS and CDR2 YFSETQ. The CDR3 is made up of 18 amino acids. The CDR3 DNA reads TGCGCCAGCAGTTTCCTACTACTAGCGGGGGGCCCCCCGGATACGCAGTATTTT. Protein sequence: CASSFLLLAGGPPDTQYF.

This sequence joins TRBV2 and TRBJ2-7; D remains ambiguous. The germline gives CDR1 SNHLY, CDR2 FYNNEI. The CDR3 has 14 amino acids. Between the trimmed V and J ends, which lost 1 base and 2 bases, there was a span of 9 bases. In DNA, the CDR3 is TGTGCCAGCAGTGAAGGCAGGACCACCTACGAGCAGTACTTC. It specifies CASSEGRTTYEQYF.

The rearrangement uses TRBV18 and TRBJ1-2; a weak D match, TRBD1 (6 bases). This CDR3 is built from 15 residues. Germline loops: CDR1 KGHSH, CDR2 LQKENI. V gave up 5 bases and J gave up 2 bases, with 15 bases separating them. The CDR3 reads CASSSTGRGNYGYTF. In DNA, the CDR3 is TGTGCCAGCTCATCAACAGGGAGAGGGAACTATGGCTACACCTTC.

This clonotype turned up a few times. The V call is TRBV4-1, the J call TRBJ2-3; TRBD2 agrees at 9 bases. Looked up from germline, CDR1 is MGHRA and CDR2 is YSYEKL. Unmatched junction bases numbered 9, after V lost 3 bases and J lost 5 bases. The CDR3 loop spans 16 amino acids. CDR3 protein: CASSHAGLALGDTQYF. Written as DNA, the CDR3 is TGCGCCAGCAGCCATGCTGGACTAGCGTTGGGAGATACGCAGTATTTT.

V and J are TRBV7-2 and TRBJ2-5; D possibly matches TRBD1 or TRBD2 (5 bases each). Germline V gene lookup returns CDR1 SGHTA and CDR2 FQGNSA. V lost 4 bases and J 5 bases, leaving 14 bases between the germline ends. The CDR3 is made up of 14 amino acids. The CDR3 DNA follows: TGTGCCAGCAGCTCTCATGAGGGGAAGGAGACCCAGTACTTC. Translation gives CASSSHEGKETQYF.

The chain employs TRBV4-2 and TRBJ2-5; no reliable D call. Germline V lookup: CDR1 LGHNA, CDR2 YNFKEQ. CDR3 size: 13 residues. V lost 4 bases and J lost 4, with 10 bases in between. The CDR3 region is CASSPYPTETQYF. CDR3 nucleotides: TGTGCCAGCAGCCCGTATCCTACAGAGACCCAGTACTTC.

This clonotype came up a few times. The chain's CDR3 is CASSLGRMETQYF. The CDR3 DNA sequence: TGTGCCAGCAGTTTGGGTAGAATGGAGACCCAGTACTTC. The rearrangement links TRBV27 to TRBJ2-5; D unresolved. This CDR3 is 13 amino acids long. V lost 3 bases, J lost 5 bases, and 10 bases lay in between. Germline assignment: CDR1 MNHEY and CDR2 SMNVEV (reference sequence).

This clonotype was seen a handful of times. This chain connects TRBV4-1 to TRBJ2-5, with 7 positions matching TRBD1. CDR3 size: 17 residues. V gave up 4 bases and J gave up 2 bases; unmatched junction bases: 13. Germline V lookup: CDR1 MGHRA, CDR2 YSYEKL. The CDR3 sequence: CASSPVVRGQEQETQYF. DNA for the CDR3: TGCGCCAGCAGCCCCGTAGTGCGTGGACAGGAACAAGAGACCCAGTACTTC.

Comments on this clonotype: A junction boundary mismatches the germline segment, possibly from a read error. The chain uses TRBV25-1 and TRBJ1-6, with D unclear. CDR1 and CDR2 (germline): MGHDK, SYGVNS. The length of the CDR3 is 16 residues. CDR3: CVSSTSSSAHNSPLHF. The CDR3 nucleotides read TGTGTCAGCAGTACCTCTTCCTCGGCCCACAATTCACCCCTCCACTTT. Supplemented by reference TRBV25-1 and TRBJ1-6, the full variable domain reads EADIYQTPRYLVIGTGKKITLECSQTMGHDKMYWYQQDPGMELHLIHYSYGVNSTEKGDLSSESTVSRIRTEHFPLTLESARPSHTSQYLCVSSTSSSAHNSPLHFGNGTRLTVT.

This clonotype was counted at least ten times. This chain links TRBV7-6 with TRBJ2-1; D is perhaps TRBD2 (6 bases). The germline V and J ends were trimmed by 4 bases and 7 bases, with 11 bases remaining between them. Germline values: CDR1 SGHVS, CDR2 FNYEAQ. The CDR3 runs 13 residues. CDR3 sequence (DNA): TGTGCCAGCAGCTCCCAGACTAGTAATGAGCAGTTCTTC. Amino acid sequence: CASSSQTSNEQFF.

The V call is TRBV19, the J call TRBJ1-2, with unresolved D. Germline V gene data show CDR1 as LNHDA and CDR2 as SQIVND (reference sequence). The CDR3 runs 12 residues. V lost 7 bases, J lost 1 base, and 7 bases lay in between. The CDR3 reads CASTDYNYGYTF. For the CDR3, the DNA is TGTGCCAGTACGGATTATAACTATGGCTACACCTTC.

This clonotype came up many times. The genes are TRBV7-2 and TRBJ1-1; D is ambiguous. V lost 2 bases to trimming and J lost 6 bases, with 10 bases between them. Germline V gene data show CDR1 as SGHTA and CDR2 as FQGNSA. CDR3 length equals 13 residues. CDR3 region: CASSLPGRPEAFF. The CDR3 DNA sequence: TGTGCCAGCAGCTTACCAGGCCGGCCTGAAGCTTTCTTT.

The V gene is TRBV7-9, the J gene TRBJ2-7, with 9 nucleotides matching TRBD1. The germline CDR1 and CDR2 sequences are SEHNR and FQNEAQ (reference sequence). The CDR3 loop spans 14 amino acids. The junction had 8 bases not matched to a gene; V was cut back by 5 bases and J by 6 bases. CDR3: CASSPTTGGGEQYF. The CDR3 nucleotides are TGTGCCAGCAGCCCCACTACAGGGGGCGGCGAGCAGTACTTC.

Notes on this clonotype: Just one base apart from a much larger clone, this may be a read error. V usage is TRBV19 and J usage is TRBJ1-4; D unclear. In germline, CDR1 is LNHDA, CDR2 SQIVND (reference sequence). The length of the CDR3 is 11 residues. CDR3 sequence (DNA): TGTGCCAGTAGTGCCGGTGAAAAACTGTCTTTT. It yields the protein CASSAGEKLSF.

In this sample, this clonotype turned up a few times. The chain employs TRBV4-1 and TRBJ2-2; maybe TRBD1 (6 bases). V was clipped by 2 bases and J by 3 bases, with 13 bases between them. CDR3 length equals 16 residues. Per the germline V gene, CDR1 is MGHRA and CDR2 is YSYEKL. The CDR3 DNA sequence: TGCGCCAGCAGCCAATTTTCTGGGGGCGACACCGGGGAGCTGTTTTTT. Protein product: CASSQFSGGDTGELFF.

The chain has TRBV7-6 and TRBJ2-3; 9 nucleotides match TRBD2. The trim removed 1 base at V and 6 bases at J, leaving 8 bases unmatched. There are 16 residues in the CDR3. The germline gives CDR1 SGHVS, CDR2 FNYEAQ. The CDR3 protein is CASSLGYGTSLDTQYF. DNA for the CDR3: TGTGCCAGCAGCTTAGGATACGGGACTAGCCTTGATACGCAGTATTTT.

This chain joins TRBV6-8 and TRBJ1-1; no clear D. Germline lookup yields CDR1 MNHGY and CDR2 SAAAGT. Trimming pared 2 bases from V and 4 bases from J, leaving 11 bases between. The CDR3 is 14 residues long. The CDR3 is CASSYAGSATEAFF. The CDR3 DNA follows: TGTGCCAGCAGTTACGCGGGGTCGGCCACTGAAGCTTTCTTT.

DNA of the CDR3: TGTGCCAGCAGCTTACGGGGGCCCGGCCTCTACGAGCAGTACTTC. Translation gives CASSLRGPGLYEQYF. The rearrangement links TRBV5-5 to TRBJ2-7; the D call may be TRBD1 or TRBD2 (6 bases each). The CDR3 has 15 amino acids. V was trimmed by 2 bases and J by 3 bases, leaving 15 bases between them. Germline-derived CDR1 and CDR2 are SGHKS and YYEKEE (reference sequence). Full variable domain (missing parts from reference TRBV5-5 and TRBJ2-7): DAGVTQSPTHLIKTRGQQVTLRCSPISGHKSVSWYQQVLGQGPQFIFQYYEKEERGRGNFPDRFSARQFPNYSSELNVNALLLGDSALYLCASSLRGPGLYEQYFGPGTRLTVT.